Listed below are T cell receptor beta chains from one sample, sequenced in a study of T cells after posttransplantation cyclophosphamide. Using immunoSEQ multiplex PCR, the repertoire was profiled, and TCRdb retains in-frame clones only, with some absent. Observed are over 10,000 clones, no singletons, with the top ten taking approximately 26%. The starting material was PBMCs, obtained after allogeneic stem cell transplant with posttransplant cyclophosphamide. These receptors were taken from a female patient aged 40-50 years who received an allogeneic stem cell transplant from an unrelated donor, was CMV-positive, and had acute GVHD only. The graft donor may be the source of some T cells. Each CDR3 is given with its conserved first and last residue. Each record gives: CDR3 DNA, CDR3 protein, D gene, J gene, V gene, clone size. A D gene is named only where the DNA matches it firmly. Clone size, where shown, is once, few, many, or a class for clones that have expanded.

TGTGCCAGTAAGTTGGCGGGACGAAATGAGCAGTTCTTC | CASKLAGRNEQFF | NA | TRBJ2-1 | TRBV19 | many
TGTGCCAGCGACTGGGGGGACACTGAAGCTTTCTTT | CASDWGDTEAFF | NA | TRBJ1-1 | TRBV7-9 | many
TGTGCCACAACATATCAGAACACCGGGGAGCTGTTTTTT | CATTYQNTGELFF | NA | TRBJ2-2 | TRBV10-3 | many
TGTGCCAGCAGCTTAACTGGGGGCGCGAACTATGGCTACACCTTC | CASSLTGGANYGYTF | NA | TRBJ1-2 | TRBV7-3 | many
TGTGCCAGCAGAGTACTAGAGGAGGGCACCGGGGAGCTGTTTTTT | CASRVLEEGTGELFF | NA | TRBJ2-2 | TRBV6-6 | few
TGTGCCATCACTCCAGGAACCTCCTACGAGCAGTACTTC | CAITPGTSYEQYF | NA | TRBJ2-7 | TRBV10-3 | many
TGCGCCAGCAGCCCGGGGATCTCTGGAAACACCATATATTTT | CASSPGISGNTIYF | NA | TRBJ1-3 | TRBV5-1 | NA
TGTGCCAGCAGCCAAGGCGGGACAGGGTGGGAAAAACTGTTTTTT | CASSQGGTGWEKLFF | TRBD1 | TRBJ1-4 | TRBV4-2 | few
TGTGCCAGCAGCCCCATAGCGGGAGGTAGGAGGGACATTCAGTACTTC | CASSPIAGGRRDIQYF | TRBD2 | TRBJ2-4 | TRBV7-9 | NA
TGTGCCAGCAGCCCCATAGCGGGGACCTACGAGCAGTACTTC | CASSPIAGTYEQYF | TRBD2 | TRBJ2-7 | TRBV4-2 | few
TGTGCCAGCAGTGAATGGTACCCCGAGGGCTACGAGCAGTACTTC | CASSEWYPEGYEQYF | NA | TRBJ2-7 | TRBV6-1 | NA
TGTGCCAGCAGCTTAGGCCCACTAGCGGATAACACCGGGGAGCTGTTTTTT | CASSLGPLADNTGELFF | TRBD2 | TRBJ2-2 | TRBV7-6 | few
TGCGCCAGCAGCCAAGATTTGGGGACAGGGGCCAACTATGGCTACACCTTC | CASSQDLGTGANYGYTF | TRBD1 | TRBJ1-2 | TRBV4-3 | many
TGTGCCAGCAGACGGACCGGGGGGGGTAATGAAAAACTGTTTTTT | CASRRTGGGNEKLFF | NA | TRBJ1-4 | TRBV6-5 | NA
TGTGCCAGCAGCTCCATCGGGACAGGGGCGAAGGAGCAGTACTTC | CASSSIGTGAKEQYF | TRBD1 | TRBJ2-7 | TRBV7-9 | many
TGCAGCGTCGGACAGGGGTTTGAGCCCCAGCATTTT | CSVGQGFEPQHF | TRBD1 | TRBJ1-5 | TRBV29-1 | few
TGTGCCAGCAGCGTGTACTCCAACACCGGGGAGCTGTTTTTT | CASSVYSNTGELFF | NA | TRBJ2-2 | TRBV9 | many
TGTGCCAGCTCACCACTATTGACAGGTGCCAAGGGGGACTATAGCAATCAGCCCCAGCATTTT | CASSPLLTGAKGDYSNQPQHF | NA | TRBJ1-5 | TRBV18 | many
TGTGCCAGCAGCCAGACAAGCTCCTACGAGCAGTACTTC | CASSQTSSYEQYF | NA | TRBJ2-7 | TRBV6-5 | many
TGTGCCAGCAGCTTACTAATCAATAGCAATCAGCCCCAGCATTTT | CASSLLINSNQPQHF | NA | TRBJ1-5 | TRBV7-8 | NA
TGTGCCAGCAGCGTAAATGCCTCAGGGGTCCGGACTGAAGCTTTCTTT | CASSVNASGVRTEAFF | NA | TRBJ1-1 | TRBV9 | few
TGTGCCAGCAGCGTAGGTGGGGGGGATGGCGAGCAGTACTTC | CASSVGGGDGEQYF | TRBD2 | TRBJ2-7 | TRBV9 | NA
TGTGCCAGCAGCGGCTCAGGGGGGTTTGGCGACGAGCAGTACTTC | CASSGSGGFGDEQYF | NA | TRBJ2-7 | TRBV9 | many
TGTGCCATCAGTCAGGGAAACTATAATTCACCCCTCCACTTT | CAISQGNYNSPLHF | NA | TRBJ1-6 | TRBV10-3 | many
TGTGCCAGCAGCTTGGGGGCTAGCGGGAGGAACATTCAGTACTTC | CASSLGASGRNIQYF | TRBD2 | TRBJ2-4 | TRBV5-4 | NA
TGTGCCAGCAGTTTATCCATCGAGCAGTACTTC | CASSLSIEQYF | NA | TRBJ2-7 | TRBV28 | many
TGTGCCTGTTTAAGGCTAGAAGTGGTCGTTGAGCAGTTCTTC | CACLRLEVVVEQFF | NA | TRBJ2-1 | TRBV30 | many
TGTGCCAGCAGGGGACTAGCGGGGGGTCTGAATGAGCAGTTCTTC | CASRGLAGGLNEQFF | TRBD2 | TRBJ2-1 | TRBV7-2 | NA
TGCGCCAGCAGCCAGGGCCTCTTTAGCGGGGGGGCTTACAATGAGCAGTTCTTC | CASSQGLFSGGAYNEQFF | TRBD2 | TRBJ2-1 | TRBV4-3 | few
TGTGCCAGCAGCCAATGGGACACATACAATCAGCCCCAGCATTTT | CASSQWDTYNQPQHF | NA | TRBJ1-5 | TRBV7-2 | many
TGTGCCAGCAGCGCAGGGTATTCGGGTTCACCCCCCCACTTT | CASSAGYSGSPPHF | NA | TRBJ1-6 | TRBV2 | NA
TGTGCCAGCTCTGGACAGGGGTTGGCTGAAGCTTTCTTT | CASSGQGLAEAFF | TRBD1 | TRBJ1-1 | TRBV7-2 | NA